The rows below give T cell receptor beta chains drawn from one sample of a study of Tregs in tolerant kidney transplant recipients. Assay used: immunoSEQ multiplex PCR; TCRdb lists only in-frame clones, some missing. The sample has 60,000 or so clones; 80% to 90% are singletons. Material: Tregs from blood, obtained before the transplant. These receptors were taken from a human donor who received a combined kidney and bone marrow transplant. Both conserved end residues are part of each CDR3. Fields, in order: clone size, J gene, V gene, D gene, CDR3 protein, CDR3 DNA. A D gene is named only where the DNA matches it firmly. Clone size is given for some rows only: seen once, a few or many times, or a class if the clone is expanded.

clone_size: NA; j_call: TRBJ2-7; v_call: TRBV28; d_call: TRBD2; cdr3_aa: CATIMGGSVEQYF; cdr3_nt: TGTGCCACCATTATGGGGGGGTCCGTCGAGCAGTACTTC
clone_size: NA; j_call: TRBJ2-3; v_call: TRBV28; d_call: NA; cdr3_aa: CASSLGPLDTQYF; cdr3_nt: TGTGCCAGCAGTTTGGGGCCCTTAGATACGCAGTATTTT
clone_size: NA; j_call: TRBJ2-2; v_call: TRBV19; d_call: NA; cdr3_aa: CASSPAQGGWNTGELFF; cdr3_nt: TGTGCCAGTAGTCCCGCGCAGGGTGGTTGGAACACCGGGGAGCTGTTTTTT
clone_size: NA; j_call: TRBJ1-2; v_call: TRBV18; d_call: TRBD1; cdr3_aa: CASSPRGQGGVNGYTF; cdr3_nt: TGTGCCAGCTCACCGAGAGGACAGGGGGGAGTGAATGGCTACACCTTC
clone_size: NA; j_call: TRBJ1-1; v_call: TRBV5-1; d_call: NA; cdr3_aa: CASSPGGGTLNTEAFF; cdr3_nt: TGCGCCAGCAGCCCTGGCGGCGGAACTTTGAACACTGAAGCTTTCTTT
clone_size: NA; j_call: TRBJ1-4; v_call: TRBV2; d_call: TRBD1; cdr3_aa: CASRDRGTNEKLFF; cdr3_nt: TGTGCCAGCAGGGACAGGGGCACTAATGAAAAACTGTTTTTT
clone_size: NA; j_call: TRBJ2-3; v_call: TRBV6-1; d_call: NA; cdr3_aa: CASSSQVTDTQYF; cdr3_nt: TGTGCCAGCAGCAGCCAGGTCACAGATACGCAGTATTTT
clone_size: NA; j_call: TRBJ2-3; v_call: TRBV6-5; d_call: NA; cdr3_aa: CASTWVAARTDTQYF; cdr3_nt: TGTGCCAGCACCTGGGTAGCGGCTCGCACAGATACGCAGTATTTT
clone_size: once; j_call: TRBJ2-3; v_call: TRBV5-4; d_call: TRBD2; cdr3_aa: CASSQRTSDRTDTQYF; cdr3_nt: TGTGCCAGCAGCCAACGGACTAGCGACCGCACAGATACGCAGTATTTT
clone_size: NA; j_call: TRBJ2-1; v_call: TRBV5-1; d_call: TRBD2; cdr3_aa: CASSLGLAAYNEQFF; cdr3_nt: TGCGCCAGCAGCTTGGGACTAGCAGCCTACAATGAGCAGTTCTTC
clone_size: NA; j_call: TRBJ2-5; v_call: TRBV29-1; d_call: NA; cdr3_aa: CSVRRGWRETQYF; cdr3_nt: TGCAGCGTTCGGAGGGGATGGCGAGAGACCCAGTACTTC
clone_size: NA; j_call: TRBJ1-5; v_call: TRBV7-6; d_call: NA; cdr3_aa: CASSLDSGQPQHF; cdr3_nt: TGTGCCAGCAGCCTAGACAGTGGCCAGCCCCAGCATTTT
clone_size: NA; j_call: TRBJ2-6; v_call: TRBV10-3; d_call: TRBD1; cdr3_aa: CAISGTVSTSGANVLTF; cdr3_nt: TGTGCCATCAGCGGGACAGTGAGTACCTCTGGGGCCAACGTCCTGACTTTC
clone_size: NA; j_call: TRBJ1-2; v_call: TRBV7-8; d_call: NA; cdr3_aa: CAGSHTPDAPNYGYTF; cdr3_nt: TGTGCCGGCAGCCATACCCCGGACGCCCCTAACTATGGCTACACCTTC
clone_size: NA; j_call: TRBJ1-5; v_call: TRBV19; d_call: TRBD1; cdr3_aa: CASSPIGQGGNQPQHF; cdr3_nt: TGTGCCAGTAGCCCCATCGGACAGGGTGGCAATCAGCCCCAGCATTTT
clone_size: NA; j_call: TRBJ2-3; v_call: TRBV4-1; d_call: TRBD1; cdr3_aa: CASSLIGQGATVDTQYF; cdr3_nt: TGCGCCAGCAGCCTAATCGGACAGGGGGCTACAGTAGATACGCAGTATTTT
clone_size: NA; j_call: TRBJ1-5; v_call: TRBV5-1; d_call: NA; cdr3_aa: CASSPFSGEPQHF; cdr3_nt: TGCGCCAGCAGCCCCTTCTCAGGGGAGCCCCAGCATTTT
clone_size: NA; j_call: TRBJ1-6; v_call: TRBV6-6; d_call: NA; cdr3_aa: CASRQGTAKGYSPLHF; cdr3_nt: TGTGCCAGCAGGCAAGGGACGGCAAAGGGGTATTCACCCCTCCACTTT
clone_size: NA; j_call: TRBJ1-5; v_call: TRBV2; d_call: NA; cdr3_aa: CASSDRGAGKQPQHF; cdr3_nt: TGTGCCAGCAGTGATCGGGGGGCGGGAAAGCAGCCCCAGCATTTT
clone_size: NA; j_call: TRBJ1-2; v_call: TRBV5-1; d_call: NA; cdr3_aa: CASRRTTNSGLTNYGYTF; cdr3_nt: TGCGCCAGCAGGCGGACCACTAACTCAGGGCTAACTAACTATGGCTACACCTTC
clone_size: NA; j_call: TRBJ1-3; v_call: TRBV5-6; d_call: NA; cdr3_aa: CASSLVGTRTAGGNTIYF; cdr3_nt: TGTGCCAGCAGCTTGGTGGGAACCCGGACAGCCGGTGGAAACACCATATATTTT
clone_size: NA; j_call: TRBJ1-2; v_call: TRBV29-1; d_call: NA; cdr3_aa: CSVEWQSYGYTF; cdr3_nt: TGCAGCGTTGAGTGGCAGAGCTATGGCTACACCTTC
clone_size: NA; j_call: TRBJ1-5; v_call: TRBV10-2; d_call: NA; cdr3_aa: CASKPVDGGNQPQHF; cdr3_nt: TGCGCCAGCAAACCTGTCGACGGAGGCAATCAGCCCCAGCATTTT
clone_size: few; j_call: TRBJ2-7; v_call: TRBV14; d_call: NA; cdr3_aa: CASSQAYEQYF; cdr3_nt: TGTGCCAGCAGCCAAGCGTACGAGCAGTACTTC
clone_size: NA; j_call: TRBJ2-3; v_call: TRBV30; d_call: NA; cdr3_aa: CAWSAGGPTDTQYF; cdr3_nt: TGTGCCTGGTCCGCCGGGGGTCCCACAGATACGCAGTATTTT
clone_size: few; j_call: TRBJ1-5; v_call: TRBV19; d_call: TRBD1; cdr3_aa: CASNPGGRNQPQHF; cdr3_nt: TGTGCCAGTAACCCAGGGGGGCGGAATCAGCCCCAGCATTTT
clone_size: NA; j_call: TRBJ2-7; v_call: TRBV29-1; d_call: NA; cdr3_aa: CSVGGNSYEQYF; cdr3_nt: TGCAGCGTTGGAGGGAACTCCTACGAGCAGTACTTC
clone_size: NA; j_call: TRBJ2-1; v_call: TRBV5-1; d_call: NA; cdr3_aa: CASKENTDEQFF; cdr3_nt: TGCGCCAGCAAAGAGAATACGGATGAGCAGTTCTTC
clone_size: NA; j_call: TRBJ1-6; v_call: TRBV6-1; d_call: NA; cdr3_aa: CASSGTDNSPLHF; cdr3_nt: TGTGCCAGCAGTGGGACGGATAATTCACCCCTCCACTTT
clone_size: NA; j_call: TRBJ1-1; v_call: TRBV7-2; d_call: NA; cdr3_aa: CASSPQAGMSEAFF; cdr3_nt: TGTGCCAGCAGCCCTCAGGCGGGGATGTCTGAAGCTTTCTTT
clone_size: NA; j_call: TRBJ2-7; v_call: TRBV6-1; d_call: NA; cdr3_aa: CASSDGRAYEQYF; cdr3_nt: TGTGCCAGCAGTGATGGCAGAGCCTACGAGCAGTACTTC
clone_size: NA; j_call: TRBJ1-2; v_call: TRBV21-1; d_call: NA; cdr3_aa: CASITKARGNYGYTF; cdr3_nt: TGTGCCAGCATCACTAAAGCGCGGGGGAACTATGGCTACACCTTC
clone_size: NA; j_call: TRBJ1-1; v_call: TRBV25-1; d_call: TRBD1; cdr3_aa: CASRSDRALMNTEAFF; cdr3_nt: TGTGCCAGCAGGTCGGACAGGGCTCTAATGAACACTGAAGCTTTCTTT
clone_size: once; j_call: TRBJ2-7; v_call: TRBV18; d_call: NA; cdr3_aa: CASSPTPAGSSYEQYF; cdr3_nt: TGTGCCAGCTCACCCACGCCGGCGGGAAGCTCCTACGAGCAGTACTTC
clone_size: NA; j_call: TRBJ2-7; v_call: TRBV9; d_call: NA; cdr3_aa: CASSVGSSSYEQYF; cdr3_nt: TGTGCCAGCAGCGTAGGGTCTAGCTCCTACGAGCAGTACTTC